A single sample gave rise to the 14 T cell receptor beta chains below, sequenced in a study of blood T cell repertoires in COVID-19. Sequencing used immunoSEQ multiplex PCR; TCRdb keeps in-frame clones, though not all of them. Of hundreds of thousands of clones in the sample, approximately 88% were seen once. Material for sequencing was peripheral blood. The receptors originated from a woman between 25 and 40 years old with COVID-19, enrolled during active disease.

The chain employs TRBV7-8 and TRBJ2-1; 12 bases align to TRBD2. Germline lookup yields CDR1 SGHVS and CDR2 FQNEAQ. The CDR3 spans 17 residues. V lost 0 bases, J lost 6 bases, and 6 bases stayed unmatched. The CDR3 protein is CASSLARLAGVFNEQFF. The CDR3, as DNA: TGTGCCAGCAGCTTAGCCCGACTAGCGGGAGTCTTCAATGAGCAGTTCTTC.

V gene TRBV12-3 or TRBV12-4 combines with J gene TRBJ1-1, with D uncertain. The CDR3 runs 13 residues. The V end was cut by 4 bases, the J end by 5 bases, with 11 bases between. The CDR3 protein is CASSSPWATEAFF. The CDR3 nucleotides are TGTGCCAGCAGTTCCCCATGGGCGACTGAAGCTTTCTTT.

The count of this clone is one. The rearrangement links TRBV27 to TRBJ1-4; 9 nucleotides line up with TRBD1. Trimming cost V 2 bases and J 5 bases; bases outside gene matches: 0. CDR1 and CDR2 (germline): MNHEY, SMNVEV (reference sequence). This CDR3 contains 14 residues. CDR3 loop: CASSLGQGNEKLFF. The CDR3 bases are TGTGCCAGCAGTTTAGGACAGGGGAATGAAAAACTGTTTTTT.

The DNA for the CDR3 is TGTGCCAGCAGTGAGGCAGGGGGGACCAATCAGCCCCAGCATTTT. It encodes CASSEAGGTNQPQHF. The J gene is TRBJ1-5, the V gene TRBV6-1; 7 nucleotides agree with TRBD1. Germline assignment: CDR1 MNHNS and CDR2 SASEGT. The J segment lost 3 bases and the V segment lost 3 bases, leaving 5 bases of the junction unmatched. This CDR3 region has 15 residues.

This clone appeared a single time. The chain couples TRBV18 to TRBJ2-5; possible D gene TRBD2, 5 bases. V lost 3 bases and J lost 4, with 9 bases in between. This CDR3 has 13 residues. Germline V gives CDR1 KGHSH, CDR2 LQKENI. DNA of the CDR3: TGTGCCAGCTCACCTCAAGAGGGAGAGACCCAGTACTTC. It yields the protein CASSPQEGETQYF.

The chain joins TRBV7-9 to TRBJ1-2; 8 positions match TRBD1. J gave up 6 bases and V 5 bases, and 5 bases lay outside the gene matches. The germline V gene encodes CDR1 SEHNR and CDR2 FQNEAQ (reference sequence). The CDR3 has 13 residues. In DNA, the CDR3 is TGTGCCAGCAGCCGGACAGGGAGTAATGGCTACACCTTC. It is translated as CASSRTGSNGYTF.

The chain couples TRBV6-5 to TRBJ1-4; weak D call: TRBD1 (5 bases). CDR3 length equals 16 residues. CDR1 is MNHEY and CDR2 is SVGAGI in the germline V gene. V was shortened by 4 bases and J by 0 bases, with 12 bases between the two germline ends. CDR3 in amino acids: CASSFSGLATNEKLFF. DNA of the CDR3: TGTGCCAGCAGTTTTTCAGGGCTAGCAACTAATGAAAAACTGTTTTTT.

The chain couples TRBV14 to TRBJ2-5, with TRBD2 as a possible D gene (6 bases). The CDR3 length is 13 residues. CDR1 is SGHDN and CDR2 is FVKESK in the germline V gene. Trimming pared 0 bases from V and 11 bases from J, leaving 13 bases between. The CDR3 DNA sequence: TGTGCCAGCAGCCAAGATCGGGGGAGCGCACAGTACTTC. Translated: CASSQDRGSAQYF.

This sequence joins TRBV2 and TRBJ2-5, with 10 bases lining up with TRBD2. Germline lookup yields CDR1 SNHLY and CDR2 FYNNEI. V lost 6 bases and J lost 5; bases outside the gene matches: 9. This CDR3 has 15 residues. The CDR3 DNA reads TGTGCCAGCAGGCTTGAGCGGGGGGGCGGGGAGACCCAGTACTTC. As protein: CASRLERGGGETQYF.

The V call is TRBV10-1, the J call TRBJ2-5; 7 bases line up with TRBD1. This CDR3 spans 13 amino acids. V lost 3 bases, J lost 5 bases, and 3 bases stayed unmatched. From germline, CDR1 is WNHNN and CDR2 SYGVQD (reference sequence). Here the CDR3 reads CASSEGGPETQYF. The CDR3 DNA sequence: TGCGCCAGCAGTGAAGGGGGCCCGGAGACCCAGTACTTC.

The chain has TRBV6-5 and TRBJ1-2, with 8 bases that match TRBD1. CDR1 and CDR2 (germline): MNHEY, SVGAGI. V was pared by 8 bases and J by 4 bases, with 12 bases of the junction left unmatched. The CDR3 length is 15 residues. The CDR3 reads CASLSPTGDTYGYTF. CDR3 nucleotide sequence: TGTGCCAGCCTATCCCCGACAGGGGACACCTATGGCTACACCTTC.

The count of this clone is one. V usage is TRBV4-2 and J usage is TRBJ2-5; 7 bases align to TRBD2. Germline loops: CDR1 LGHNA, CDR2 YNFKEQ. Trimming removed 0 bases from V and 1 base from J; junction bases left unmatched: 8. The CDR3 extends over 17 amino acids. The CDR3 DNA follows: TGTGCCAGCAGCCAAGAAGGGGAGGGCAACCTCCAAGAGACCCAGTACTTC. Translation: CASSQEGEGNLQETQYF.

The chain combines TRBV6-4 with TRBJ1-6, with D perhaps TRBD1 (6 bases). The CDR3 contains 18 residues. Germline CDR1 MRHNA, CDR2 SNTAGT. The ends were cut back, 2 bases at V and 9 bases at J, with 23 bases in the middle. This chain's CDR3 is CASSDGVIGTLGSSPLHF. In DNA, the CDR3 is TGTGCCAGCAGTGACGGGGTGATCGGGACACTGGGGAGTTCACCCCTCCACTTT.

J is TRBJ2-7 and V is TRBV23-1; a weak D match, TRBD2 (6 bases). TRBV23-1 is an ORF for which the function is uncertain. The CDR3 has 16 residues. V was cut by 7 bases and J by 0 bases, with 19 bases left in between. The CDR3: CASTGIAEKHSYEQYF. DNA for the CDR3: TGCGCCAGCACCGGTATAGCGGAGAAACACTCCTACGAGCAGTACTTC.